This entry describes one TCR beta chain. Its antigen is not known. The data stem from a study of blood T cells in healthy people across ages. Overall study context: Capture by template switching was about one barcoded beta molecule per two T cells.

Broader study findings: Age brought a roughly linear fall in TCR beta diversity measured per million T cells. Reliance upon unsorted PBMCs precluded definitive naive versus antigen-experienced comparison.

This CDR3 is 14 amino acids long. From germline, CDR1 is WSHSY and CDR2 SAAADI. V lost 7 bases and J lost 5, with 16 bases in between. No fewer than 7 million PBMCs went into each sample. PCR was performed a second time for roughly 7 to 11 cycles using a sample-barcoded 5' primer and a J-beta primer mix. TCRdb reprocessed the 5' RACE reads via MiXCR and lists one record per CDR3 protein. The sample includes 780,000 or so distinct CDR3 sequences, approximately 60% seen only once; the top ten take roughly 25%. Source material: blood. This sequence was found in a man between 40 and 49 years old in good health. V gene TRBV10-2 combines with J gene TRBJ2-3; D may be TRBD2 (6 bases). The CDR3 is CASTGAEWEDTQYF. CDR3 DNA: TGCGCCAGCACGGGAGCGGAGTGGGAAGATACGCAGTATTTT.